This T cell receptor beta chain was profiled in a study of neurological immune-mediated disorders. The study's findings and limits: The level of TCR clonal expansion was highest in patients with HTLV-1-associated myelopathy and lowest in multiple sclerosis, where it fell below the level seen in healthy controls.

Concerning this clonotype: Its specificity is not known.

TCRdb independently ran MiXCR on the 5' RACE reads; one entry per CDR3 protein. Seen here are roughly 48,000 distinct CDR3 sequences, around 25% observed once, and the top ten hold around 23%. Germline V gene data show CDR1 as DFQATT and CDR2 as SNEGSKA (reference sequence). V was clipped by 0 bases and J by 8 bases; unmatched bases: 3. The CDR3 covers 13 residues. The chain uses TRBV20-1 and TRBJ1-4; 7 nucleotides line up with TRBD1. Sequencing was done on a sample of PBMCs. This TCR was sampled from a woman aged 65 to 85 in good health. CDR3 sequence: CSAREGQREKLFF. CDR3 bases: TGCAGTGCTAGAGAGGGACAGCGAGAAAAACTGTTTTTT.